A selection of T cell receptor beta chains follows, all from one sample in a study of CD8+ T cells in alopecia areata. The data were produced by immunoSEQ multiplex PCR, yet TCRdb's version contains in-frame clones alone and is incomplete. The repertoire includes about 120,000 clones, about 47% of them detected once, and over 15% sits in the top ten. The starting material was CD8+ T cells sorted from blood, obtained at week 0. The receptors come from a human donor with alopecia areata. CDR3s include the opening cysteine and the closing phenylalanine or tryptophan. A D gene is named only where the DNA matches it firmly. Clone size appears in some rows only: once, few, many, or a class for an expanded clone.

J gene	V gene	D gene	clone size	CDR3 protein	CDR3 DNA
TRBJ1-5	TRBV30	NA	NA	CAWSSQQGFGPQHF	TGTGCCTGGAGTTCCCAACAGGGTTTTGGGCCCCAGCATTTT
TRBJ2-7	TRBV4-1	TRBD1	few	CASSQAATGGRYEQYF	TGCGCCAGCAGCCAAGCCGCGACAGGGGGCCGCTACGAGCAGTACTTC
TRBJ1-1	TRBV25-1	NA	few	CASSDLMNTEAFF	TGTGCCAGCAGTGACCTAATGAACACTGAAGCTTTCTTT
TRBJ1-1	TRBV4-1	NA	NA	CASSQGPGMNTEAFF	TGCGCCAGCAGCCAAGGGCCGGGGATGAACACTGAAGCTTTCTTT
TRBJ2-1	TRBV4-1	NA	few	CASSHNLPQGNEQFF	TGCGCCAGCAGCCACAACCTTCCCCAGGGAAATGAGCAGTTCTTC
TRBJ2-7	TRBV27	TRBD1	NA	CASSPRDSTQQYF	TGTGCCAGCAGTCCCCGGGACAGCACTCAACAGTACTTC
TRBJ1-6	TRBV7-9	NA	few	CASSKGSYNSPLHF	TGTGCCAGCAGTAAAGGGTCCTATAATTCACCCCTCCACTTT
TRBJ1-2	TRBV29-1	NA	NA	CSVPPPGPHYGYTF	TGCAGCGTCCCCCCCCCGGGGCCCCACTATGGCTACACCTTC
TRBJ2-2	TRBV30	TRBD2	NA	CAWGGLANTGELFF	TGTGCCTGGGGGGGACTAGCAAACACCGGGGAGCTGTTTTTT
TRBJ2-1	TRBV5-6	NA	NA	CASSLVRSGGYNEQFF	TGTGCCAGCAGCTTGGTTCGCAGTGGGGGATACAATGAGCAGTTCTTC
TRBJ2-2	TRBV4-2	NA	few	CASSQDTGELFF	TGTGCCAGCAGCCAAGATACGGGGGAGCTGTTTTTT
TRBJ2-7	TRBV7-2	TRBD2	few	CASSHSSGGSYEQYF	TGTGCCAGCAGCCATTCTAGCGGGGGTTCCTACGAGCAGTACTTC
TRBJ2-3	TRBV5-6	NA	few	CASSPGPDTQYF	TGTGCCAGCAGCCCCGGGCCAGATACGCAGTATTTT
TRBJ2-2	TRBV6-1	NA	NA	CASRGDTGELFF	TGTGCCAGTAGGGGGGACACCGGGGAGCTGTTTTTT
TRBJ2-7	TRBV5-1	NA	few	CASGDTGYEQYF	TGCGCCAGCGGGGATACAGGCTACGAGCAGTACTTC